One TCR beta chain is described in this entry. This CDR3 is built from 19 residues. Germline loops: CDR1 MNHEY, CDR2 SMNVEV (reference sequence). V dropped 7 bases and J dropped 2; count of bases not matched to a gene: 18. This specimen belongs to a study of T-cell memory formation after mild COVID-19. TCRdb re-called the 5' RACE reads with MiXCR, one entry per CDR3 protein. The table shows some 410,000 distinct CDR3 sequences, with 20% to 25% occurring only once. The receptor was derived from an adult woman who had mild COVID-19 (a few samples of this study predate the infection). Cell type and time point are not known. Material for sequencing was PBMCs or a T cell subset sorted from them (not recorded which). This chain connects TRBV27 to TRBJ2-3, with TRBD2 identical over 10 bases. Here the CDR3 DNA reads TGTGCCAGCAACAAGAGGGGGCTAGCGGGAGTCGGCGCCACAGATACGCAGTATTTT. Its translation: CASNKRGLAGVGATDTQYF.